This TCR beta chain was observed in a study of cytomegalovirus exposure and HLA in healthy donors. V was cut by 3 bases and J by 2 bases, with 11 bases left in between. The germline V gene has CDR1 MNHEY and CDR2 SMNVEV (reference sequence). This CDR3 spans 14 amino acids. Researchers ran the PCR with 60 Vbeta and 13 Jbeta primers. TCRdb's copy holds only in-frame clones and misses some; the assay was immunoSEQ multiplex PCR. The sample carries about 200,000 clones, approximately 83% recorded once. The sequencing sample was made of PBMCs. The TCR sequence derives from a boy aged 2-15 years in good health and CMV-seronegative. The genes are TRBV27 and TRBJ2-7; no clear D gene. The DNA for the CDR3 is TGTGCCAGCAGTTTGTCCGGTAATACCTACGAGCAGTACTTC. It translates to CASSLSGNTYEQYF.